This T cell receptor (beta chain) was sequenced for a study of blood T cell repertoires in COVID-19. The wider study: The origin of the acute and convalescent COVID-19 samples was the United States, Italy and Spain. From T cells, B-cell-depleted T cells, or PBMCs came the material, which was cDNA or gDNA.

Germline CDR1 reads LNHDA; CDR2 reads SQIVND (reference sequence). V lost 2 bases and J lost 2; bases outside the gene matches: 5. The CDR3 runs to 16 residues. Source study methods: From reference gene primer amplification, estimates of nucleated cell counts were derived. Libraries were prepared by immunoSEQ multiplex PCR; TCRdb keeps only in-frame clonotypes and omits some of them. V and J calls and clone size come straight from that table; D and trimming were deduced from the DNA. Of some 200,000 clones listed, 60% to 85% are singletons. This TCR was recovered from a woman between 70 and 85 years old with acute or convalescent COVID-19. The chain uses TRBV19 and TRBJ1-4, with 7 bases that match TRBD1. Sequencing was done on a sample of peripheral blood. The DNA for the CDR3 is TGTGCCAGTAGTATACTCAGACAGGGTACTAATGAAAAACTGTTTTTT. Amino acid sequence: CASSILRQGTNEKLFF.